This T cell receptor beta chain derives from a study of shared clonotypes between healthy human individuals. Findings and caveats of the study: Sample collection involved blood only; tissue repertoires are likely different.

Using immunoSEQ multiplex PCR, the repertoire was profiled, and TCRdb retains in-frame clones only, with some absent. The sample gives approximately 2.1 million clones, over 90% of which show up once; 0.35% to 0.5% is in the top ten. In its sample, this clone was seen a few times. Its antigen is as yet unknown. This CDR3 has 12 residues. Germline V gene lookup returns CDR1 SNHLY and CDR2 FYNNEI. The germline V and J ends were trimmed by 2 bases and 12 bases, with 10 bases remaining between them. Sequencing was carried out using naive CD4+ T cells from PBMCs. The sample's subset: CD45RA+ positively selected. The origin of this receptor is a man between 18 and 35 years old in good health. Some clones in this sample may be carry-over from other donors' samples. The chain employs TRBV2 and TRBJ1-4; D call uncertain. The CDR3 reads CASSESGRQLFF. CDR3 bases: TGTGCCAGCAGTGAATCGGGCAGGCAACTGTTTTTT.